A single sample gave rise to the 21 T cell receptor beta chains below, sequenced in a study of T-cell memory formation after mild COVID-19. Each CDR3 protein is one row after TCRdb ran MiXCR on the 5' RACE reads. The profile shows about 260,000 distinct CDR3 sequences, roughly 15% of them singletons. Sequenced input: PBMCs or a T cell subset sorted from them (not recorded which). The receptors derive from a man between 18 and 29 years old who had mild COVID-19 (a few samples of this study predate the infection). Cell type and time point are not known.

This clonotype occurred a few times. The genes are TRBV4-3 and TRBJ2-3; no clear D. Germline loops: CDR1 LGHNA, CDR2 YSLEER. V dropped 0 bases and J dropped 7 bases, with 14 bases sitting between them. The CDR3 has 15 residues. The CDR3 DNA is TGCGCCAGCAGCCAAGAGCACCAACGATTCAATACGCAGTATTTT. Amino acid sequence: CASSQEHQRFNTQYF.

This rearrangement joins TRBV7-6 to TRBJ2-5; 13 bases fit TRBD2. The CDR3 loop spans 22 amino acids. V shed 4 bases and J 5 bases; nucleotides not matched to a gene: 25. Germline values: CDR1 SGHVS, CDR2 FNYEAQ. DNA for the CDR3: TGTGCCAGCAGCTGGAGGAACCGCGGGGCGGTACGGACTAGCGGGGGCTGGGAGACCCAGTACTTC. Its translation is CASSWRNRGAVRTSGGWETQYF.

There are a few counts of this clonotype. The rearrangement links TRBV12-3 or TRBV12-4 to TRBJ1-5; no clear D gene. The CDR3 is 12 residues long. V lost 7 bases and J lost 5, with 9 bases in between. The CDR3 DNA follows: TGTGCCAGCAAGGCCCCCCATCAGCCCCAGCATTTT. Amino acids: CASKAPHQPQHF.

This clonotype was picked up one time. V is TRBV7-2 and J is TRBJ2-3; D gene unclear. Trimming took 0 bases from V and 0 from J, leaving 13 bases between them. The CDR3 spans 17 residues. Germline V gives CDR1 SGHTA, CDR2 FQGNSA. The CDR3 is CASSLAQVAPSTDTQYF. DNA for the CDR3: TGTGCCAGCAGCTTAGCGCAGGTAGCCCCTAGCACAGATACGCAGTATTTT.

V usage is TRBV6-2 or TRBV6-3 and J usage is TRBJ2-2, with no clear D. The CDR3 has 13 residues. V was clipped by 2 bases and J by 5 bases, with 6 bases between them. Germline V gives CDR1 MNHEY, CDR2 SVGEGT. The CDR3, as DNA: TGTGCCAGCAGTTACCGACTGACCGGGGAGCTGTTTTTT. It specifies CASSYRLTGELFF.

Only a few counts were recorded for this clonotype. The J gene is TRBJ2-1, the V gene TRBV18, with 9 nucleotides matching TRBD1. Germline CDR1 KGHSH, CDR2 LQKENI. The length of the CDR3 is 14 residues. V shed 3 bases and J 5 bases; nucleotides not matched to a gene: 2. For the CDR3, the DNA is TGTGCCAGCTCACCTTGGACAGGGGACAATGAGCAGTTCTTC. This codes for CASSPWTGDNEQFF.

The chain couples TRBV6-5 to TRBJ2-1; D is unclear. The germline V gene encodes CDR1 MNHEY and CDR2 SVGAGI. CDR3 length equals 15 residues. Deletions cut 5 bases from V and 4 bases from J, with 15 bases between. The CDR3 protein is CASSPPVAVYNEQFF. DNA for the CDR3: TGTGCCAGCAGTCCGCCGGTGGCTGTTTACAATGAGCAGTTCTTC.

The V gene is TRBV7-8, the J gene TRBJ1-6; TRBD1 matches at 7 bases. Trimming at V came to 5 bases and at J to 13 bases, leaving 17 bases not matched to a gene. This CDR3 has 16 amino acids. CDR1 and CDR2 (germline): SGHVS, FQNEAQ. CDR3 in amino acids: CASSPTEDRSWTPLHF. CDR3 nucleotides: TGTGCCAGCAGCCCCACCGAGGACAGGTCGTGGACGCCCCTCCACTTT.

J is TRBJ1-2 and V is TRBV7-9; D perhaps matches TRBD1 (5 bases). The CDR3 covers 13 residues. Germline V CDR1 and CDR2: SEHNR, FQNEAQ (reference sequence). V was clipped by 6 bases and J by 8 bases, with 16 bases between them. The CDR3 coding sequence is TGTGCCAGCAGGCGGATGGACACGGGGGGCTACACCTTC. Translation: CASRRMDTGGYTF.

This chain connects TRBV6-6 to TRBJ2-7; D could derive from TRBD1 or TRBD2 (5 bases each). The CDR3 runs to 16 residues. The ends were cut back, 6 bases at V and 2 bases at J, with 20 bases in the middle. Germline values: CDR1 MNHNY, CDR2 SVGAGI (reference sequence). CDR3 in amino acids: CASRILLGPPPYEQYF. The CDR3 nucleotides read TGTGCCAGCAGGATACTTCTGGGACCGCCGCCCTACGAGCAGTACTTC.

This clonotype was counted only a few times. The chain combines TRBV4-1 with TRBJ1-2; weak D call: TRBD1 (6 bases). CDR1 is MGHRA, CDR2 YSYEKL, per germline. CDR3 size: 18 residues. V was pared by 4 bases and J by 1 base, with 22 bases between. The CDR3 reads CASSPMPRTAPFNYGYTF. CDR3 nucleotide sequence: TGCGCCAGCAGCCCAATGCCCCGGACAGCCCCCTTTAACTATGGCTACACCTTC.

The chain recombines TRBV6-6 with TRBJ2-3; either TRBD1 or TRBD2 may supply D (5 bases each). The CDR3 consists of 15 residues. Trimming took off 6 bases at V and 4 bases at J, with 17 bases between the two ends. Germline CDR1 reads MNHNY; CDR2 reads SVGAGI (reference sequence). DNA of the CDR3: TGTGCCAGCAGCTCCGACGGGGCCGACGCAGATACGCAGTATTTT. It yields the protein CASSSDGADADTQYF.

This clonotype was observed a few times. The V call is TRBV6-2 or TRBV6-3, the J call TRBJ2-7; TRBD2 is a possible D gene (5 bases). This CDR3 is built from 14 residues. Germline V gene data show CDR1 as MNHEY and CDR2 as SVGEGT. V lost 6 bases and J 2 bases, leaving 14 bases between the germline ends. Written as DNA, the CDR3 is TGTGCCAGCAGAGCTACGGGGAACCCCTACGAGCAGTACGTC. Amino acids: CASRATGNPYEQYV.

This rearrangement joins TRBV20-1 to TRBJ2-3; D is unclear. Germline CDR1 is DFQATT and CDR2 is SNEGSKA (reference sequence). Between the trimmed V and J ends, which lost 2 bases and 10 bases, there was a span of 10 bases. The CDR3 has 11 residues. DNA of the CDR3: TGCAGTGCTAGAAGGGATACCCCGCAGTATTTT. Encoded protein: CSARRDTPQYF.

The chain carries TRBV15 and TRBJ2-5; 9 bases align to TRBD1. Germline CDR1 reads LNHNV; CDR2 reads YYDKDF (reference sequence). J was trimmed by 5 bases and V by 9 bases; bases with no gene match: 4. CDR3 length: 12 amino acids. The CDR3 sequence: CATKTGGETQYF. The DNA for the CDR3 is TGTGCCACTAAGACAGGGGGGGAGACCCAGTACTTC.

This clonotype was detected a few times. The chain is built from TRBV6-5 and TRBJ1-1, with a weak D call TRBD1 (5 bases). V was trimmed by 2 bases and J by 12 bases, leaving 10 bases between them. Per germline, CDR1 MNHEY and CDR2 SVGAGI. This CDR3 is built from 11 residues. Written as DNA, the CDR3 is TGTGCCAGCAGTTACCGGGGCGGAACTTTCTTT. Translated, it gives CASSYRGGTFF.

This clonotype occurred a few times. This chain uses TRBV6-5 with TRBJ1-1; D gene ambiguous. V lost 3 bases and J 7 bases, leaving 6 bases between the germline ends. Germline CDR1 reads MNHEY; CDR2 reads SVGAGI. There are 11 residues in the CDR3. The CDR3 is CASSYGYEAFF. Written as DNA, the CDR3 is TGTGCCAGCAGTTATGGTTATGAAGCTTTCTTT.

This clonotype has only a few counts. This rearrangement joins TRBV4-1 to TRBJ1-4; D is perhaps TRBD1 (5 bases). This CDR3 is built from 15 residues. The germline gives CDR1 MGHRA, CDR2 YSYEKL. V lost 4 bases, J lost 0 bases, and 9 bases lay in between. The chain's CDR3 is CASSRAGTTNEKLFF. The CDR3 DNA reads TGCGCCAGCAGCCGGGCAGGGACAACTAATGAAAAACTGTTTTTT.

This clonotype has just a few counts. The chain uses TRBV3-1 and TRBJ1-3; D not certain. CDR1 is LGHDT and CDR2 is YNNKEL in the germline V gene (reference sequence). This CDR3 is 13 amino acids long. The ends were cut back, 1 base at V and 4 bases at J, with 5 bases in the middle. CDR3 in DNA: TGTGCCAGCAGCCAAGGAGCGGGAAACACCATATATTTT. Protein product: CASSQGAGNTIYF.

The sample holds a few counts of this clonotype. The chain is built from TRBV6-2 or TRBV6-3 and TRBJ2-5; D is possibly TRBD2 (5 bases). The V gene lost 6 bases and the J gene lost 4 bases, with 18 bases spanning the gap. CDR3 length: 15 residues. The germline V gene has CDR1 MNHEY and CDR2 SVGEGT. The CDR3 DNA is TGTGCCAGCAGAAAAATAGCGTCTTCCCTAGAGACCCAGTACTTC. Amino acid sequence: CASRKIASSLETQYF.

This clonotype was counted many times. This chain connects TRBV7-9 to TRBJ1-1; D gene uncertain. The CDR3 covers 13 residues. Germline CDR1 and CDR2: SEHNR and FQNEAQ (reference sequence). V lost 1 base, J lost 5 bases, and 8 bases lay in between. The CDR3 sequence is CASSLGGATEAFF. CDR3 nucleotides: TGTGCCAGCAGCTTAGGGGGTGCGACTGAAGCTTTCTTT.